The source of this T cell receptor beta chain is a study of Ad26.COV2.S vaccination and SARS-CoV-2 variants. Study information: Administration of Ad26.COV2.S was intramuscular, either once or twice 56 days apart.

Produced via immunoSEQ multiplex PCR; TCRdb's table is partial and in-frame only. The data hold hundreds of thousands of clones, with 80% to 90% observed a single time. Specified treatment: around 19 received Ad26.COV2.S at low or high dose, single or two shots; 5 received placebo; per-sample allocation not given. Day 63 after the first vaccine or placebo injection was the time point for sampling. Boston hosted the donor, who was an adult aged 18-55 years. This material consisted of peripheral blood, taken in a trial of Ad26.COV2.S vaccine versus placebo. The receptor's source is a person between 18 and 59 years old who received the Ad26.COV2.S COVID-19 vaccine or a placebo.

CDR3 in amino acids: CASSLSGPYEQYF. In DNA form, the CDR3 reads TGTGCCAGCAGCTTGTCCGGCCCCTACGAGCAGTACTTC. The J gene is TRBJ2-7, the V gene TRBV7-2, with unresolved D. This CDR3 region has 13 residues. The germline V and J ends were trimmed by 3 bases and 2 bases, with 8 bases remaining between them. CDR1 is SGHTA and CDR2 is FQGNSA in the germline V gene.